This passage covers 21 T cell receptor beta chains from one sample sequenced in a study of T cell responses to AZD1222 COVID-19 vaccine. Here immunoSEQ multiplex PCR was the method, and the copy in TCRdb shows in-frame clones only, minus some. This table holds 120,000 or so clones, approximately 87% found once. Sequencing used peripheral blood, obtained on day 0 of AZD1222 vaccination. The receptor set was obtained from an adult in good health.

This clone was detected once. V gene TRBV6-5 combines with J gene TRBJ2-1, with D maybe TRBD1 (5 bases). CDR3 length: 14 amino acids. Germline V gives CDR1 MNHEY, CDR2 SVGAGI. V lost 4 bases to trimming and J lost 6 bases, with 13 bases between them. This CDR3 reads CASSSQGRSNEQFF. The CDR3, as DNA: TGTGCCAGCAGTTCTCAGGGAAGGAGCAATGAGCAGTTCTTC.

The chain employs TRBV25-1 and TRBJ1-2, with 7 positions matching TRBD1. In germline, CDR1 is MGHDK, CDR2 SYGVNS. Trimming cost V 8 bases and J 2 bases; bases outside gene matches: 5. The CDR3 consists of 13 residues. CDR3 nucleotides: TGTGCCAGCGGCCCGACAGGGAACTATGGCTACACCTTC. Its translation is CASGPTGNYGYTF.

V gene TRBV7-2 combines with J gene TRBJ1-4; D unclear. This CDR3 has 16 residues. Germline lookup yields CDR1 SGHTA and CDR2 FQGNSA. The ends were cut back, 6 bases at V and 3 bases at J, with 17 bases in the middle. Here the CDR3 reads CASSSRFPPANEKLFF. For the CDR3, the DNA is TGTGCCAGCAGTTCAAGGTTCCCTCCGGCTAATGAAAAACTGTTTTTT.

The rearrangement joins TRBV5-1 to TRBJ2-1, with D unclear. The V gene lost 0 bases and the J gene lost 0 bases, with 7 bases spanning the gap. The CDR3 runs 15 residues. Germline CDR1 is SGHRS and CDR2 is YFSETQ. Written as DNA, the CDR3 is TGCGCCAGCAGCTTGGCCCCGAGCTCCTACAATGAGCAGTTCTTC. This gives the protein CASSLAPSSYNEQFF.

The chain recombines TRBV28 with TRBJ2-7; no firm D call. Per the germline V gene, CDR1 is MDHEN and CDR2 is SYDVKM. Trimming pared 1 base from V and 4 bases from J, leaving 11 bases between. CDR3 size: 14 residues. The CDR3 nucleotides are TGTGCCAGCAGTTTATCGGCCGTTAGGTACGAGCAGTACTTC. Translating gives CASSLSAVRYEQYF.

This clone has a single count. This chain joins TRBV6-5 and TRBJ2-4, with TRBD2 matching 14 bases. Per germline, CDR1 MNHEY and CDR2 SVGAGI. This CDR3 has 14 amino acids. The V and J ends lost 6 bases and 8 bases, in that order; junction bases with no gene match: 3. The CDR3 here is CASSSGLAGDIQYF. In DNA form, the CDR3 reads TGTGCCAGCAGCTCGGGACTAGCGGGGGACATTCAGTACTTC.

The chain employs TRBV19 and TRBJ1-4, with D perhaps matching TRBD1 (6 bases). CDR1 and CDR2 from the germline V gene are LNHDA and SQIVND (reference sequence). The CDR3 spans 13 residues. V lost 6 bases to trimming and J lost 7 bases, with 12 bases between them. The CDR3 DNA follows: TGTGCCAGTAGAGGGGGTCGGGGTGAAAAACTGTTTTTT. Protein: CASRGGRGEKLFF. Looking up the rest from reference TRBV19 and TRBJ1-4 gives the full variable domain: DGGITQSPKYLFRKEGQNVTLSCEQNLNHDAMYWYRQDPGQGLRLIYYSQIVNDFQKGDIAEGYSVSREKKESFPLTVTSAQKNPTAFYLCASRGGRGEKLFFGSGTQLSVL.

The J gene is TRBJ1-2, the V gene TRBV5-6; TRBD1 might be the D (5 bases). Trimming shortened V by 0 bases and J by 7 bases, and 22 bases separated the two germline ends. Germline V gives CDR1 SGHDT, CDR2 YYEEEE. The CDR3 has 17 residues. CDR3 DNA: TGTGCCAGCAGCTTGGAACTTATCCGGGACGGGCGCTCTGGCTACACCTTC. Residues: CASSLELIRDGRSGYTF. The full variable domain, its missing parts supplied by reference TRBV5-6 and TRBJ1-2, is DAGVTQSPTHLIKTRGQQVTLRCSPKSGHDTVSWYQQALGQGPQFIFQYYEEEERQRGNFPDRFSGHQFPNYSSELNVNALLLGDSALYLCASSLELIRDGRSGYTFGSGTRLTVV.

The V and J genes are TRBV7-3 and TRBJ2-5; 8 bases match TRBD2. Germline loops: CDR1 SGHTA, CDR2 FQGTGA. V dropped 1 base and J dropped 4; count of bases not matched to a gene: 8. The CDR3 length is 16 residues. CDR3 loop: CASSLRVAGWLETQYF. The CDR3 DNA follows: TGTGCCAGCAGCTTAAGGGTAGCGGGATGGCTAGAGACCCAGTACTTC.

V is TRBV30 and J is TRBJ1-5; D is unresolved. V shed 2 bases and J shed 1 base, with 3 bases lying between them. CDR3 size: 12 residues. CDR1 is GTSNPN, CDR2 SVGIG, per germline (reference sequence). Here the CDR3 reads CAWSLSNQPQHF. The DNA of the CDR3 is TGTGCCTGGAGTCTAAGCAATCAGCCCCAGCATTTT.

The CDR3 DNA reads TGTGCCAGCAGCTTACTCAGGGGAGGTGAGCAGTTCTTC. The encoded protein is CASSLLRGGEQFF. This chain uses TRBV7-2 with TRBJ2-1; D may match TRBD1 or TRBD2 (6 bases each). From germline, CDR1 is SGHTA and CDR2 FQGNSA. Trimming pared 2 bases from V and 9 bases from J, leaving 11 bases between. CDR3 size: 13 residues.

J is TRBJ2-7 and V is TRBV25-1; no clear D. There are 11 residues in the CDR3. From germline, CDR1 is MGHDK and CDR2 SYGVNS. CDR3 nucleotides: TGTGCGTCTGGGGTATCGTACGAGCAGTACTTC. Its protein is CASGVSYEQYF.

The chain employs TRBV7-9 and TRBJ1-4; 11 nucleotides match TRBD1. The trim removed 5 bases at V and 4 bases at J, leaving 9 bases unmatched. CDR3 length: 17 residues. Per the germline V gene, CDR1 is SEHNR and CDR2 is FQNEAQ (reference sequence). The CDR3 loop reads CASSTGQGAPFNEKLFF. The CDR3 DNA reads as TGTGCCAGCAGCACTGGACAGGGGGCTCCTTTTAATGAAAAACTGTTTTTT.

The CDR3 coding sequence is TGCGCCAGCAGCTTGGAGGGGACAGGGTCAGAGCCCCAGCATTTT. Translating it yields CASSLEGTGSEPQHF. The chain is built from TRBV5-1 and TRBJ1-5; 9 bases agree with TRBD1. The V gene end was trimmed by 0 bases and the J gene end by 8 bases; junction bases not matched to a gene: 6. CDR3 length: 15 residues. Germline loops: CDR1 SGHRS, CDR2 YFSETQ.

The genes are TRBV7-9 and TRBJ1-4; tentatively, D is TRBD1 (5 bases). This CDR3 spans 15 amino acids. CDR1 and CDR2 from the germline V gene are SEHNR and FQNEAQ (reference sequence). Trimming took off 4 bases at V and 2 bases at J, with 11 bases between the two ends. Here the CDR3 reads CASSSGDLTNEKLFF. The CDR3 nucleotides are TGTGCCAGCAGCTCGGGGGACCTTACTAATGAAAAACTGTTTTTT.

The CDR3 sequence is CASASSYSNQPQHF. The CDR3 region has the DNA TGTGCCAGCGCCTCAAGTTATAGCAATCAGCCCCAGCATTTT. This sequence joins TRBV6-5 and TRBJ1-5; D not resolved. The ends were cut back, 8 bases at V and 0 bases at J, with 11 bases in the middle. The CDR3 loop spans 14 amino acids. Germline-derived CDR1 and CDR2 are MNHEY and SVGAGI.

The chain has TRBV5-4 and TRBJ1-5; D not resolved. V was pared by 0 bases and J by 2 bases, with 6 bases between. From germline, CDR1 is SGHNT and CDR2 YYREEE (reference sequence). The CDR3 contains 14 residues. CDR3 sequence: CASSLDMGNQPQHF. CDR3 DNA: TGTGCCAGCAGCTTGGACATGGGCAATCAGCCCCAGCATTTT.

The chain uses TRBV6-1 and TRBJ2-5; 10 nucleotides agree with TRBD2. CDR1 and CDR2 from the germline V gene are MNHNS and SASEGT. The junction had 10 bases not matched to a gene; V was cut back by 0 bases and J by 3 bases. This CDR3 is 18 amino acids long. The CDR3 nucleotides are TGTGCCAGCAGTGAAGCGGTGACTAGCGGGCCTATCAAAGAGACCCAGTACTTC. Translating gives CASSEAVTSGPIKETQYF.

V is TRBV9 and J is TRBJ2-3; 13 nucleotides line up with TRBD2. Germline V lookup: CDR1 SGDLS, CDR2 YYNGEE. The J segment lost 11 bases and the V segment lost 4 bases, leaving 7 bases of the junction unmatched. CDR3 length: 14 amino acids. For the CDR3, the DNA is TGTGCCAGCAGCCCCGGGACTAGCGGGGAGAAGCAGTATTTT. Protein: CASSPGTSGEKQYF.

The chain is built from TRBV30 and TRBJ1-5, with TRBD1 matching 8 bases. The CDR3 is 15 residues long. Germline V gives CDR1 GTSNPN, CDR2 SVGIG (reference sequence). V shed 3 bases, J shed 5 bases, and the junction held 9 bases outside the gene matches. The CDR3 DNA is TGTGCCTGGAGAATACAGGGGGGGGCGGATCAGCCCCAGCATTTT. Its translation is CAWRIQGGADQPQHF.

This chain joins TRBV5-1 and TRBJ1-1; 7 nucleotides agree with TRBD1. The CDR3 is 13 amino acids. CDR1 and CDR2 (germline): SGHRS, YFSETQ. The V segment lost 4 bases and the J segment 0 bases; nucleotides outside the gene matches: 0. CDR3 sequence: CASSTGVNTEAFF. In DNA, the CDR3 is TGCGCCAGCAGCACAGGGGTGAACACTGAAGCTTTCTTT.